A selection of T cell receptor beta chains follows, all from one sample in a study of shared clonotypes between healthy human individuals. Data came from immunoSEQ multiplex PCR; TCRdb stores just in-frame clones and leaves some out. The sample comprises fewer than 550,000 clones, about 79% of which are singletons, and about 12% rests with the top ten. The sample taken for sequencing was PBMCs. The receptors stem from a woman in her forties in good health. Some clones in this sample may be carry-over from other donors' samples. Both conserved end residues are part of each CDR3. D genes are given only for firm matches. Clone size is shown for a subset of rows, as once, few, many or a class of expanded clone.

CDR3 length: 16; D gene: TRBD2; V gene: TRBV19; clone size: .; J gene: TRBJ2-3; CDR3 protein: CASSNGLAGATDTQYF; CDR3 DNA: TGTGCCAGTAGTAACGGACTAGCGGGGGCCACAGATACGCAGTATTTT
CDR3 length: 24; D gene: .; V gene: TRBV28; clone size: .; J gene: TRBJ2-7; CDR3 protein: CASSPLFSVRGGRTGRKSSYEQYF; CDR3 DNA: TGTGCCAGCAGTCCGCTATTCTCCGTTAGGGGGGGGAGGACTGGACGGAAAAGCTCCTACGAGCAGTACTTC
CDR3 length: 10; D gene: .; V gene: TRBV20-1; clone size: .; J gene: TRBJ2-5; CDR3 protein: CSASGETQYF; CDR3 DNA: TGCAGTGCTAGCGGAGAGACCCAGTACTTC
CDR3 length: 14; D gene: .; V gene: TRBV7-2; clone size: .; J gene: TRBJ2-2; CDR3 protein: CASSPQGTTGELFF; CDR3 DNA: TGTGCCAGCAGCCCCCAGGGTACCACCGGGGAGCTGTTTTTT
CDR3 length: 15; D gene: .; V gene: TRBV7-3; clone size: .; J gene: TRBJ2-2; CDR3 protein: CASSLTAQGVGELFF; CDR3 DNA: TGTGCCAGCAGCTTAACTGCACAGGGCGTCGGGGAGCTGTTTTTT
CDR3 length: 17; D gene: TRBD2; V gene: TRBV5-1; clone size: .; J gene: TRBJ2-5; CDR3 protein: CASSLSVAGGPQETQYF; CDR3 DNA: TGCGCCAGCAGCTTGTCCGTAGCGGGAGGCCCCCAAGAGACCCAGTACTTC
CDR3 length: 17; D gene: .; V gene: TRBV27; clone size: .; J gene: TRBJ1-5; CDR3 protein: CASSSRTATNSNQPQHF; CDR3 DNA: TGTGCCAGCAGTTCTCGGACAGCCACAAATAGCAATCAGCCCCAGCATTTT
CDR3 length: 15; D gene: .; V gene: TRBV21-1; clone size: .; J gene: TRBJ2-6; CDR3 protein: CASRLQQSRANVLTF; CDR3 DNA: TGTGCCAGCAGGCTACAACAAAGTCGGGCCAACGTCCTGACTTTC
CDR3 length: 14; D gene: .; V gene: TRBV5-1; clone size: .; J gene: TRBJ1-1; CDR3 protein: CASTSPGAGTEAFF; CDR3 DNA: TGCGCCAGCACCAGCCCGGGCGCAGGAACTGAAGCTTTCTTT
CDR3 length: 14; D gene: .; V gene: TRBV19; clone size: few; J gene: TRBJ1-2; CDR3 protein: CASSIPGLYYGYTF; CDR3 DNA: TGTGCCAGTAGTATTCCCGGACTCTACTATGGCTACACCTTC
CDR3 length: 15; D gene: TRBD2; V gene: TRBV7-6; clone size: .; J gene: TRBJ2-1; CDR3 protein: CASSLGAGGPNEQFF; CDR3 DNA: TGTGCCAGCAGCTTAGGCGCGGGAGGGCCCAATGAGCAGTTCTTC
CDR3 length: 13; D gene: TRBD2; V gene: TRBV7-2; clone size: once; J gene: TRBJ2-1; CDR3 protein: CASSETSGGEQFF; CDR3 DNA: TGTGCCAGCAGCGAAACTAGCGGAGGAGAACAGTTCTTC
CDR3 length: 16; D gene: .; V gene: TRBV19; clone size: .; J gene: TRBJ2-3; CDR3 protein: CASAGGDVPSTDTQYF; CDR3 DNA: TGTGCCAGCGCAGGGGGGGACGTACCTAGCACAGATACGCAGTATTTT
CDR3 length: 18; D gene: TRBD2; V gene: TRBV5-1; clone size: .; J gene: TRBJ2-2; CDR3 protein: CASSSGLAGVTTLGELFF; CDR3 DNA: TGCGCCAGCAGCTCGGGACTAGCGGGAGTAACGACCCTCGGGGAGCTGTTTTTT
CDR3 length: 15; D gene: TRBD1; V gene: TRBV2; clone size: .; J gene: TRBJ1-1; CDR3 protein: CASRRRWDRNTEAFF; CDR3 DNA: TGTGCCAGCCGTCGAAGGTGGGACAGGAACACTGAAGCTTTCTTT
CDR3 length: 11; D gene: TRBD2; V gene: TRBV5-1; clone size: .; J gene: TRBJ2-1; CDR3 protein: CASGLAYEQFF; CDR3 DNA: TGCGCCAGCGGACTAGCGTATGAGCAGTTCTTC
CDR3 length: 13; D gene: .; V gene: TRBV19; clone size: .; J gene: TRBJ2-1; CDR3 protein: CASSIGQSNEQFF; CDR3 DNA: TGTGCCAGTAGTATAGGACAGTCCAATGAGCAGTTCTTC
CDR3 length: 13; D gene: .; V gene: TRBV28; clone size: many; J gene: TRBJ1-1; CDR3 protein: CASSRDGNTEAFF; CDR3 DNA: TGTGCCAGTTCCCGGGACGGGAACACTGAAGCTTTCTTT
CDR3 length: 14; D gene: .; V gene: TRBV28; clone size: .; J gene: TRBJ1-2; CDR3 protein: CASTRGGGAYGYTF; CDR3 DNA: TGTGCCAGCACCCGAGGGGGGGGCGCGTATGGCTACACCTTC
CDR3 length: 15; D gene: .; V gene: TRBV4-3; clone size: .; J gene: TRBJ2-5; CDR3 protein: CASSQLPNQQETQYF; CDR3 DNA: TGCGCCAGCAGCCAACTTCCGAACCAACAAGAGACCCAGTACTTC
CDR3 length: 15; D gene: .; V gene: TRBV10-3; clone size: .; J gene: TRBJ2-1; CDR3 protein: CAISDGGSSYNEQFF; CDR3 DNA: TGTGCCATCAGTGACGGCGGCAGCTCCTACAATGAGCAGTTCTTC
CDR3 length: 11; D gene: .; V gene: TRBV7-9; clone size: .; J gene: TRBJ2-2; CDR3 protein: CASSLAGELFF; CDR3 DNA: TGTGCCAGCAGCTTAGCCGGGGAGCTGTTTTTT
CDR3 length: 15; D gene: TRBD2; V gene: TRBV2; clone size: .; J gene: TRBJ2-3; CDR3 protein: CASSSLAAITDTQYF; CDR3 DNA: TGTGCCAGCAGTTCTCTAGCGGCAATCACAGATACGCAGTATTTT
CDR3 length: 13; D gene: .; V gene: TRBV30; clone size: .; J gene: TRBJ1-5; CDR3 protein: CAWSNGVNQPQHF; CDR3 DNA: TGTGCCTGGAGTAACGGAGTAAATCAGCCCCAGCATTTT